The T cell receptor beta chain described here comes from a study of vaccination effects on CD4 cells after COVID-19. Study-level background: ViraFEST expansion of antigen-specific CD4+ T cells with viral peptide pools preceded sequencing. Researchers reported culturing a few million PBMC in each well, adding around 10 IU/ml IL-2 and 9 to 10 ug/ml peptides.

A word on this clone: No antigen is known for it.

On roughly day 9 of culture, CD4+ T cells were separated out. Cultures received IL-2 medium that replaced half the medium on days 3 and 7. Repertoires were generated with immunoSEQ multiplex PCR, while TCRdb's copy carries only in-frame clones and drops some. The table has tens of thousands of clones, approximately 65% seen once; the top ten hold roughly 6%. V dropped 5 bases and J dropped 6 bases, with 22 bases sitting between them. CDR3 length: 16 amino acids. The germline CDR1 and CDR2 sequences are LNHDA and SQIVND (reference sequence). The receptor's source is a human donor who received a COVID-19 vaccine. This chain joins TRBV19 and TRBJ1-2; the D gene is possibly TRBD1 (6 bases). Here the sequenced sample was CD4+ T cells from PBMCs cultured without peptide, taken before COVID-19 vaccination. The CDR3 sequence is CASSPQSHRVGNGYTF. For the CDR3, the DNA is TGTGCCAGTAGTCCTCAGTCCCACAGGGTTGGCAATGGCTACACCTTC. Together with reference TRBV19 and TRBJ1-2, the CDR3 gives the full variable domain: DGGITQSPKYLFRKEGQNVTLSCEQNLNHDAMYWYRQDPGQGLRLIYYSQIVNDFQKGDIAEGYSVSREKKESFPLTVTSAQKNPTAFYLCASSPQSHRVGNGYTFGSGTRLTVV.